Listed here are 10 T cell receptor beta chains from one sample, sequenced in a study of blood T cell repertoires in COVID-19 (dated by TCRdb to 2019 to 2021). The library was made by the immunoSEQ multiplex PCR assay. Drawn from immuneACCESS, this table holds only the in-frame rearrangements with V and J called that TCRdb kept. Clones are partly lost; checked studies trace under half to an unresolved V gene and leave the rest unexplained. Recorded for this sample are about 68,000 clones; roughly 83% of them occurred a single time. The ten most abundant clones make up more than 7% of the sample. Sample: peripheral blood. These receptors were collected from a middle-aged man with active COVID-19.

This clone was recorded once. CDR3 in DNA: TGTGCCAGCGCGTCAGGGACTAGCGTGAGCGATGAGCAGTTCTTC. It encodes CASASGTSVSDEQFF. The V and J genes are TRBV11-3 and TRBJ2-1, with 10 bases fitting TRBD2. Trimming at V came to 8 bases and at J to 8 bases, leaving 12 bases not matched to a gene. The CDR3 is made up of 15 amino acids. Germline-derived CDR1 and CDR2 are SGHNT and YENEEA.

Only a few counts were recorded for this clone. The chain combines TRBV10-2 with TRBJ1-5; D perhaps matches TRBD1 (5 bases). Germline assignment: CDR1 WSHSY and CDR2 SAAADI. Trimming pared 7 bases from V and 8 bases from J, leaving 15 bases between. The CDR3 loop spans 13 amino acids. CDR3 nucleotide sequence: TGCGCCAGCATGCAAGAACGGGGGGAGCCCCAGCATTTT. As protein: CASMQERGEPQHF.

The V call is TRBV2, the J call TRBJ1-2; TRBD1 is a possible D gene (5 bases). This CDR3 has 12 amino acids. V lost 5 bases and J lost 6, with 10 bases in between. Germline values: CDR1 SNHLY, CDR2 FYNNEI. CDR3 in DNA: TGTGCCAGCAGTACCGACAGCCATGGCTACACCTTC. It translates to CASSTDSHGYTF.

This clone was seen a handful of times. V is TRBV15 and J is TRBJ2-1; D is perhaps TRBD2 (6 bases). The CDR3 has 15 residues. Germline V gene sequence: CDR1 LNHNV, CDR2 YYDKDF (reference sequence). Trimming took off 3 bases at V and 2 bases at J, with 11 bases between the two ends. CDR3 region: CATSRRGLTYNEQFF. The CDR3 DNA reads TGTGCCACCAGCAGGCGGGGTTTAACCTACAATGAGCAGTTCTTC.

The J gene is TRBJ2-2, the V gene TRBV18, with a weak D call TRBD2 (5 bases). Trimming cost V 6 bases and J 5 bases, with 13 bases left between them. The CDR3 spans 14 residues. Germline assignment: CDR1 KGHSH and CDR2 LQKENI. DNA of the CDR3: TGTGCCAGCTCCCCTTCGGGGATGACCGGGGAGCTGTTTTTT. Translating gives CASSPSGMTGELFF.

The J gene is TRBJ2-5, the V gene TRBV27; 12 positions agree with TRBD1. Per germline, CDR1 MNHEY and CDR2 SMNVEV (reference sequence). The CDR3 totals 15 residues. After removal of 11 bases from V and 5 bases from J, the junction contained 12 bases not matched to a gene. The CDR3 reads CAAGTGGSVLETQYF. DNA for the CDR3: TGTGCCGCCGGGACAGGGGGCTCGGTTTTGGAGACCCAGTACTTC.

This clone has more than one count but fewer than ten. The rearrangement uses TRBV3-1 (or the pseudogene TRBV3-2) and TRBJ2-7; 7 nucleotides agree with TRBD1. The CDR3 sequence is 16 residues long. The germline gives CDR1 LGHDT, CDR2 YNNKEL (reference sequence). The ends lost 1 base at V and 2 bases at J; junction bases unmatched: 8. CDR3 region: CASSQATGQYPYEQYF. DNA for the CDR3: TGTGCCAGCAGCCAAGCTACGGGACAGTATCCCTACGAGCAGTACTTC.

The V gene is TRBV4-3, the J gene TRBJ2-2; 7 nucleotides align to TRBD1. The CDR3 runs to 16 residues. Trimming cost V 3 bases and J 3 bases; bases outside gene matches: 7. Germline CDR1 LGHNA, CDR2 YSLEER. The CDR3: CASSQTGSGYTGELFF. CDR3 in DNA: TGCGCCAGCAGCCAGACAGGGAGTGGGTACACCGGGGAGCTGTTTTTT.

The rearrangement uses TRBV6-4 and TRBJ1-5, with 8 bases lining up with TRBD1. After removal of 5 bases from V and 2 bases from J, the junction contained 5 bases not matched to a gene. Germline values: CDR1 MRHNA, CDR2 SNTAGT. The CDR3 loop spans 15 amino acids. The CDR3 here is CASSPGTGGNQPQHF. The CDR3 nucleotides are TGTGCCAGCAGTCCCGGGACAGGTGGCAATCAGCCCCAGCATTTT.

This clone was counted only a few times. The CDR3 loop is CASRRGGPGLDEQYF. The CDR3 region has the DNA TGTGCCAGCAGGAGAGGGGGCCCCGGGCTCGACGAGCAGTACTTC. The rearrangement joins TRBV6-5 to TRBJ2-7; the match to TRBD1 covers 7 bases. The CDR3 is made up of 15 amino acids. The germline CDR1 and CDR2 sequences are MNHEY and SVGAGI. V shed 6 bases, J shed 5 bases, and the junction held 13 bases outside the gene matches.